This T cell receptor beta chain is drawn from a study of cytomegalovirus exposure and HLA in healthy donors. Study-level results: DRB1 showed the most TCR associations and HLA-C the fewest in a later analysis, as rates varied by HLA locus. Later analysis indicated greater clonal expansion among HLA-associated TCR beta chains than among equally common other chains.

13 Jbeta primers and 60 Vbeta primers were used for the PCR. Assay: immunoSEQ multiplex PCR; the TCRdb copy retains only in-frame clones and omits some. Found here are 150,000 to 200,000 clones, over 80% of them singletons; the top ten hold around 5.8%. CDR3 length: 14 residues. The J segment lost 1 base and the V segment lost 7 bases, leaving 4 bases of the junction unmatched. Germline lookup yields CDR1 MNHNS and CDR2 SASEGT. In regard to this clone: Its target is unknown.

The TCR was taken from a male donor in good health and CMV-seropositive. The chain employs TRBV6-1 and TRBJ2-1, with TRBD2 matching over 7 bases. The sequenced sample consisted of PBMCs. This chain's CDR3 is CASTWTSSYNEQFF. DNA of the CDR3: TGTGCCAGCACCTGGACTAGTTCCTACAATGAGCAGTTCTTC.